Below, 28 T cell receptor beta chains from the same sample are listed, as sequenced in a study of CD8+ T cells in alopecia areata. cDNA reverse transcribed from extracted RNA served as the sequencing template. Here immunoSEQ multiplex PCR was the method, and the copy in TCRdb shows in-frame clones only, minus some. The repertoire holds approximately 150,000 clones, with around 64% as singletons. The source was CD8+ T cells sorted from blood, collected at week 0. The receptors were gathered from a human donor with alopecia areata.

This clone was seen more than once but under ten times. Here the CDR3 reads CASGQGAYYEQYF. In DNA form, the CDR3 reads TGTGCCTCTGGACAGGGGGCTTACTACGAGCAGTACTTC. The V call is TRBV30, the J call TRBJ2-7; TRBD1 aligns across 11 bases. Germline V lookup: CDR1 GTSNPN, CDR2 SVGIG (reference sequence). V shed 7 bases, J shed 3 bases, and the junction held 5 bases outside the gene matches. This CDR3 comprises 13 residues.

Worth noting for this clone: Other DNA sequences from this sample encode an identical CDR3 as well. V gene TRBV5-1 combines with J gene TRBJ2-7; no reliable D call. The CDR3 is made up of 12 amino acids. The germline CDR1 and CDR2 sequences are SGHRS and YFSETQ. Deletions cut 0 bases from V and 5 bases from J, with 6 bases between. The chain's CDR3 is CASSLGGDEQYF. The CDR3 DNA is TGCGCCAGCAGCTTGGGTGGCGACGAGCAGTACTTC.

In its sample, this clone was seen a few times. The chain couples TRBV4-1 to TRBJ2-7, with D maybe TRBD1 (6 bases). CDR1 and CDR2 (germline): MGHRA, YSYEKL. V was clipped by 2 bases and J by 5 bases, with 19 bases between them. The CDR3 has 16 residues. CDR3 residues: CASSQSEQGYFHEQYF. The CDR3 DNA follows: TGCGCCAGCAGCCAATCGGAACAGGGTTACTTCCACGAGCAGTACTTC.

The chain combines TRBV14 with TRBJ2-7; D is possibly TRBD1 (5 bases). There are 14 residues in the CDR3. The V end lost 0 bases, the J end lost 2 bases, and 8 bases lay between the germline ends. Looked up from germline, CDR1 is SGHDN and CDR2 is FVKESK. Written as DNA, the CDR3 is TGTGCCAGCAGCCAAGAATCAGGGCCCTACGAGCAGTACTTC. Amino acid sequence: CASSQESGPYEQYF.

To note about this clone: The sample has other DNA sequences that encode this CDR3 too. V gene TRBV4-1 combines with J gene TRBJ2-3, with D perhaps matching TRBD1 (6 bases). The CDR3 totals 15 residues. CDR1 is MGHRA and CDR2 is YSYEKL in the germline V gene. V was shortened by 0 bases and J by 1 base, with 8 bases between the two germline ends. The CDR3 bases are TGCGCCAGCAGCCAAGACAGGGGTGGCACAGATACGCAGTATTTT. This translates into CASSQDRGGTDTQYF.

V usage is TRBV5-1 and J usage is TRBJ2-5; D possibly corresponds to TRBD2 (6 bases). The CDR3 has 12 amino acids. V was clipped by 3 bases and J by 4 bases, with 7 bases between them. Per germline, CDR1 SGHRS and CDR2 YFSETQ. CDR3: CASSWRGETQYF. Written as DNA, the CDR3 is TGCGCCAGCAGCTGGAGGGGAGAGACCCAGTACTTC.

This clone is medium-sized. The V call is TRBV7-8, the J call TRBJ1-2; 10 bases match TRBD1. Looked up from germline, CDR1 is SGHVS and CDR2 is FQNEAQ. The J segment lost 3 bases and the V segment lost 5 bases, leaving 6 bases of the junction unmatched. The CDR3 length is 15 residues. CDR3 sequence reads: CASSPGTGDHYGYTF. CDR3 sequence (DNA): TGTGCCAGCAGCCCCGGGACAGGGGATCACTATGGCTACACCTTC.

This clone was seen a few times. The rearrangement joins TRBV6-5 to TRBJ2-2; the D is unclear. This CDR3 is built from 13 residues. Germline assignment: CDR1 MNHEY and CDR2 SVGAGI. The V end was cut by 6 bases, the J end by 0 bases, with 5 bases between. DNA of the CDR3: TGTGCCAGCAGACAGACGAACACCGGGGAGCTGTTTTTT. Translating it yields CASRQTNTGELFF.

The chain links TRBV13 to TRBJ2-4; D is perhaps TRBD2 (5 bases). This CDR3 is built from 14 residues. V was trimmed by 0 bases and J by 2 bases, leaving 5 bases between them. In germline, CDR1 is PRHDT, CDR2 FYEKMQ (reference sequence). The CDR3 spells CASSLGGTKNIQYF. DNA of the CDR3: TGTGCCAGCAGCTTAGGCGGGACCAAAAACATTCAGTACTTC. Filled out from reference TRBV13 and TRBJ2-4, the complete variable domain reads AAGVIQSPRHLIKEKRETATLKCYPIPRHDTVYWYQQGPGQDPQFLISFYEKMQSDKGSIPDRFSAQQFSDYHSELNMSSLELGDSALYFCASSLGGTKNIQYFGAGTRLSVL.

This clone has more than one count but fewer than ten. This chain links TRBV5-1 with TRBJ2-7, with 7 bases lining up with TRBD1. Per germline, CDR1 SGHRS and CDR2 YFSETQ. CDR3 length: 12 residues. Trimming took 4 bases from V and 6 from J; bases not matched to a gene: 4. CDR3 nucleotides: TGCGCCAGCAGCGCAACAGGGGTCGAGCAGTACTTC. It specifies CASSATGVEQYF.

The V gene is TRBV14, the J gene TRBJ2-7; possible D gene TRBD2, 6 bases. V was pared by 1 base and J by 0 bases, with 10 bases between. Germline CDR1 and CDR2: SGHDN and FVKESK. The CDR3 runs 15 residues. The chain's CDR3 is CASSQGRRVSYEQYF. The CDR3 bases are TGTGCCAGCAGCCAAGGGAGGAGGGTCTCCTACGAGCAGTACTTC. Together with reference TRBV14 and TRBJ2-7, the CDR3 gives the full variable domain: EAGVTQFPSHSVIEKGQTVTLRCDPISGHDNLYWYRRVMGKEIKFLLHFVKESKQDESGMPNNRFLAERTGGTYSTLKVQPAELEDSGVYFCASSQGRRVSYEQYFGPGTRLTVT.

The chain carries TRBV5-6 and TRBJ2-1; the D gene could be TRBD1 or TRBD2 (5 bases each). The CDR3 is 14 amino acids. Trimming left V 0 bases short and J 6 bases short, with 10 bases between. Germline CDR1 SGHDT, CDR2 YYEEEE. The CDR3 region has the DNA TGTGCCAGCAGCTTGGGGGACGGATTCAATGAGCAGTTCTTC. Residues: CASSLGDGFNEQFF.

V and J are TRBV30 and TRBJ1-4; D may be TRBD1 (5 bases). Germline-derived CDR1 and CDR2 are GTSNPN and SVGIG (reference sequence). The CDR3 loop spans 14 amino acids. Deletions cut 3 bases from V and 4 bases from J, with 12 bases between. Written as DNA, the CDR3 is TGTGCCTGGAGACACAGGATCTTTAATGAAAAACTGTTTTTT. Its translation is CAWRHRIFNEKLFF.

This chain joins TRBV7-6 and TRBJ2-3, with TRBD1 as a possible D gene (5 bases). CDR1 is SGHVS and CDR2 is FNYEAQ in the germline V gene. The CDR3 runs to 15 residues. The V end was cut by 1 base, the J end by 2 bases, with 10 bases between. The CDR3 loop is CASSLETGVTDTQYF. The DNA for the CDR3 is TGTGCCAGCAGCTTAGAAACAGGCGTCACAGATACGCAGTATTTT.

The V call is TRBV27, the J call TRBJ1-2; D not resolved. V shed 2 bases and J shed 6 bases, with 10 bases lying between them. Germline CDR1 reads MNHEY; CDR2 reads SMNVEV (reference sequence). The CDR3 has 13 residues. CDR3 coding DNA: TGTGCCAGCAGTTTAGGGCTCATGGATGGCTACACCTTC. It specifies CASSLGLMDGYTF.

The chain combines TRBV27 with TRBJ2-6; D is possibly TRBD1 (6 bases). Trimming stripped 2 bases from V and 0 bases from J, with 14 bases between. CDR1 is MNHEY, CDR2 SMNVEV, per germline (reference sequence). There are 18 residues in the CDR3. CDR3 in DNA: TGTGCCAGCAGTTTACGAGGGACACCGTACTCTGGGGCCAACGTCCTGACTTTC. The encoded protein is CASSLRGTPYSGANVLTF. The full variable domain, its missing parts supplied by reference TRBV27 and TRBJ2-6, is EAQVTQNPRYLITVTGKKLTVTCSQNMNHEYMSWYRQDPGLGLRQIYYSMNVEVTDKGDVPEGYKVSRKEKRNFPLILESPSPNQTSLYFCASSLRGTPYSGANVLTFGAGSRLTVL.

The chain carries TRBV7-9 and TRBJ2-7; D is perhaps TRBD1 (6 bases). Trimming removed 5 bases at V and 6 bases at J, with 14 bases between. Germline V gives CDR1 SEHNR, CDR2 FQNEAQ (reference sequence). CDR3 length: 13 residues. The CDR3 DNA reads TGTGCCAGCAGCGATCCCAGGGGCACCGAGCAGTACTTC. As protein: CASSDPRGTEQYF.

The chain carries TRBV13 and TRBJ2-7, with D tentatively TRBD1 or TRBD2 (5 bases each). Germline V gene sequence: CDR1 PRHDT, CDR2 FYEKMQ (reference sequence). The CDR3 runs 12 residues. Between the trimmed V and J ends, which lost 11 bases and 9 bases, there was a span of 20 bases. The CDR3: CACSGARQVQYF. The CDR3 nucleotides are TGTGCCTGCTCCGGGGCCCGTCAGGTGCAGTACTTC. Complete variable domain (other parts from reference TRBV13 and TRBJ2-7): AAGVIQSPRHLIKEKRETATLKCYPIPRHDTVYWYQQGPGQDPQFLISFYEKMQSDKGSIPDRFSAQQFSDYHSELNMSSLELGDSALYFCACSGARQVQYFGPGTRLTVT.

The chain combines TRBV29-1 with TRBJ2-3; a weak D match, TRBD2 (5 bases). This CDR3 is 15 amino acids long. V lost 6 bases to trimming and J lost 4 bases, with 20 bases between them. Germline values: CDR1 SQVTM, CDR2 ANQGSEA. The CDR3 spells CSVPPDLGAADTQYF. The CDR3 coding sequence is TGCAGCGTCCCCCCCGATTTAGGAGCGGCAGATACGCAGTATTTT.

V and J are TRBV13 and TRBJ2-1, with 7 nucleotides matching TRBD1. V lost 5 bases to trimming and J lost 4 bases; unmatched junction nucleotides: 11. Germline V gene data show CDR1 as PRHDT and CDR2 as FYEKMQ (reference sequence). This CDR3 contains 16 residues. For the CDR3, the DNA is TGTGCCAGCAGCCCCCCCGAAGGGGGCAATTACAATGAGCAGTTCTTC. Its protein is CASSPPEGGNYNEQFF.

V gene TRBV29-1 combines with J gene TRBJ1-2; possible D gene TRBD1, 5 bases. V was cut by 4 bases and J by 5 bases, with 14 bases left in between. The germline V gene encodes CDR1 SQVTM and CDR2 ANQGSEA. The CDR3 is 13 residues long. The CDR3 DNA is TGCAGCGTTGGGGGCGACGGACCGTATGGCTACACCTTC. This encodes CSVGGDGPYGYTF. Based on the CDR3 plus reference TRBV29-1 and TRBJ1-2, the full variable domain is SAVISQKPSRDICQRGTSLTIQCQVDSQVTMMFWYRQQPGQSLTLIATANQGSEATYESGFVIDKFPISRPNLTFSTLTVSNMSPEDSSIYLCSVGGDGPYGYTFGSGTRLTVV.

For the CDR3, the DNA is TGTGCCAGCAGTTTATCGGCTAATCAGCCCCAGCATTTT. Protein sequence: CASSLSANQPQHF. The V gene is TRBV27, the J gene TRBJ1-5; D remains ambiguous. CDR1 and CDR2 from the germline V gene are MNHEY and SMNVEV (reference sequence). Trimming pared 0 bases from V and 4 bases from J, leaving 4 bases between. The CDR3 has 13 amino acids.

The chain employs TRBV11-2 and TRBJ2-1; D perhaps matches TRBD2 (6 bases). This CDR3 comprises 17 residues. V dropped 0 bases and J dropped 4 bases, with 16 bases sitting between them. Germline CDR1 is SGHAT and CDR2 is FQNNGV. CDR3 sequence reads: CASSLEWMGGAYNEQFF. DNA for the CDR3: TGTGCCAGCAGCTTAGAATGGATGGGCGGGGCTTACAATGAGCAGTTCTTC. The whole variable domain, remainder taken from reference TRBV11-2 and TRBJ2-1, is EAGVAQSPRYKIIEKRQSVAFWCNPISGHATLYWYQQILGQGPKLLIQFQNNGVVDDSQLPKDRFSAERLKGVDSTLKIQPAKLEDSAVYLCASSLEWMGGAYNEQFFGPGTRLTVL.

The J gene is TRBJ2-5, the V gene TRBV7-9; D remains unclear. The germline CDR1 and CDR2 sequences are SEHNR and FQNEAQ (reference sequence). Deletions cut 5 bases from V and 2 bases from J, with 6 bases between. This CDR3 is 12 amino acids long. CDR3 bases: TGTGCCAGCAGCACCAGTCAAGAGACCCAGTACTTC. Translated: CASSTSQETQYF.

This chain uses TRBV9 with TRBJ2-7; TRBD1 is a possible D gene (6 bases). Germline loops: CDR1 SGDLS, CDR2 YYNGEE. CDR3 length: 14 amino acids. V lost 0 bases to trimming and J lost 5 bases, with 12 bases between them. In DNA, the CDR3 is TGTGCCAGCAGCGTAGGGGACACGGTCAACGAGCAGTACTTC. This encodes CASSVGDTVNEQYF.

As concerns this clone: The sample holds other DNA sequences that translate to the same CDR3. The CDR3 nucleotides read TGTGCCAGCAGTGCGTACGAGCAGTACTTC. The encoded protein is CASSAYEQYF. The genes are TRBV2 and TRBJ2-7, with D unclear. Germline loops: CDR1 SNHLY, CDR2 FYNNEI. Trimming took 4 bases from V and 4 from J, leaving 2 bases between them. CDR3 size: 10 residues.

V and J are TRBV5-6 and TRBJ1-6; possible D gene TRBD1, 6 bases. Germline V CDR1 and CDR2: SGHDT, YYEEEE. The CDR3 runs to 16 residues. V was pared by 6 bases and J by 0 bases, with 13 bases between. CDR3 in amino acids: CASTHRASSYNSPLHF. CDR3 sequence (DNA): TGTGCCAGCACCCACAGGGCCAGCTCCTATAATTCACCCCTCCACTTT.

The chain links TRBV19 to TRBJ1-2; 10 positions match TRBD1. V lost 7 bases to trimming and J lost 4 bases; unmatched junction nucleotides: 6. The CDR3 runs to 14 residues. CDR1 is LNHDA, CDR2 SQIVND, per germline (reference sequence). In DNA, the CDR3 is TGTGCCAGTAACCCGACAGGGGGCCGCTATGGCTACACCTTC. Its protein product is CASNPTGGRYGYTF.